The rows below give T cell receptor beta chains drawn from one sample of a study of memory CD4+ T cells and cytomegalovirus serostatus. Some clones are missing from TCRdb's copy, which holds only in-frame ones; the method was immunoSEQ multiplex PCR. The table records 27,000 or so clones, around 75% of them present only once. Material: memory CD4+ T cells from blood. The receptor set was obtained from an adult in good health and CMV-seronegative. The CDR3 runs from the conserved cysteine through the conserved F or W. D genes are given only for firm matches. Part of the rows lack a size; the others show once, few, many or a class for expanded clones.

v_gene	j_gene	abundance	d_gene	CDR3nt	CDR3aa
TRBV27	TRBJ1-6	-	TRBD1	TGTGCCAGTTCGCGAGGACAGGGGGAAAATTCACCCCTCCACTTT	CASSRGQGENSPLHF
TRBV6-1	TRBJ1-3	-	-	TGTGCCAGCAGCCGGGCAGATACTGGAAACACCATATATTTT	CASSRADTGNTIYF
TRBV7-2	TRBJ2-7	-	TRBD1	TGTGCCAGCAGTCGGGACAGGGGCTACGAGCAGTACTTC	CASSRDRGYEQYF
TRBV6-1	TRBJ1-6	medium-sized	-	TGTGCCAGCAGTGAGGGGCAAAGCACCTATTTGCGTAATTCACCCCTCCACTTT	CASSEGQSTYLRNSPLHF
TRBV11-2	TRBJ1-1	-	TRBD1	TGTGCCAGCAGCTTACGTGGACAGGGATGGGAAGCTTTCTTT	CASSLRGQGWEAFF
TRBV7-6	TRBJ1-1	few	-	TGTGCCAGCAGTGCGGGGGGGAACACTGAAGCTTTCTTT	CASSAGGNTEAFF
TRBV7-2	TRBJ2-1	few	-	TGTGCCAGCAGCCTAGGAAACAATGAGCAGTTCTTC	CASSLGNNEQFF
TRBV19	TRBJ2-2	few	TRBD1	TGTGCCAGCGGGACAGATAGATTAAACACCGGGGAGCTGTTTTTT	CASGTDRLNTGELFF
TRBV6-1	TRBJ2-1	few	TRBD2	TGTGCCAGCACTCAAGCGGGGTACAGCTCCTACAATGAGCAGTTCTTC	CASTQAGYSSYNEQFF
TRBV25-1	TRBJ2-7	once	-	TGTGCCAGCAGTGACAGGGAAGGCGAGCAGTACTTC	CASSDREGEQYF
TRBV6-6	TRBJ2-3	-	TRBD1	TGTGCCAGCAGTCCAGGACAGGGGGCCTACACAGATACGCAGTATTTT	CASSPGQGAYTDTQYF
TRBV7-2	TRBJ2-7	-	-	TGTGCCAGCAGCTTAGGGGGGGCCTCTTTCGAGCAGTACTTC	CASSLGGASFEQYF
TRBV7-2	TRBJ1-2	-	TRBD1	TGTGCCAGCAGGGGATCCAGGGGGCTCTATGGCTACACCTTC	CASRGSRGLYGYTF
TRBV29-1	TRBJ1-1	few	-	TGCAGCGTTGGGTCCCGGATTACTAACACTGAAGCTTTCTTT	CSVGSRITNTEAFF
TRBV28	TRBJ1-1	few	-	TGTGCCAGCAGTCTCCCGGGGAGGGGGTACCTTGGGGCTTTCTTT	CASSLPGRGYLGAFF
TRBV28	TRBJ2-3	-	TRBD2	TGTGCCAGCAGTTCACTTACTAGCGGGGGGTCCACAGATACGCAGTATTTT	CASSSLTSGGSTDTQYF
TRBV28	TRBJ1-2	once	-	TGTGCCAGCAGTTTATTAAGAACAGGGAATAGTGTTAACTATGGCTACACCTTC	CASSLLRTGNSVNYGYTF
TRBV6-5	TRBJ1-6	-	-	TGTGCCAGCAGCCTCCAATGGGGTGGGAATTCACCCCTCCACTTT	CASSLQWGGNSPLHF
TRBV6-1	TRBJ1-2	-	-	TGTGCCAGCAGTGAAGGGGTCCAAAACTATGGCTACACCTTC	CASSEGVQNYGYTF
TRBV6-1	TRBJ1-2	-	-	TGTGCCAGCAGTATTAACTATGGCTACACCTTC	CASSINYGYTF
TRBV4-1	TRBJ2-3	-	TRBD2	TGCGCCAGCAGCCTTAGCGGGAGCACAGATACGCAGTATTTT	CASSLSGSTDTQYF
TRBV7-8	TRBJ2-1	-	-	TGTGCCAGCAGCTTAGCGGGGGGGCTCGATGAGCAGTTCTTC	CASSLAGGLDEQFF
TRBV6-5	TRBJ1-3	-	TRBD1	TGTGCCAGCAGCCGCAGACAGGGACTAGGAAACACCATATATTTT	CASSRRQGLGNTIYF
TRBV4-2	TRBJ2-3	-	-	TGTGCCAGCAGCCAAGATCGCGGAATCACAGATACGCAGTATTTT	CASSQDRGITDTQYF
TRBV6-1	TRBJ2-3	few	-	TGTGCCAGCAGTGTATCCCCATGGGGGTTCGGCACAGATACGCAGTATTTT	CASSVSPWGFGTDTQYF
TRBV11-2	TRBJ2-1	once	TRBD1	TGTGCCAGCAGCTTAGCAGGGGGCCGGGACAATGAGCAGTTCTTC	CASSLAGGRDNEQFF
TRBV6-1	TRBJ1-5	-	TRBD1	TGTGCCAGCAGGGCGACAGGGGGGATCCAGCCCCAGCATTTT	CASRATGGIQPQHF
TRBV9	TRBJ2-7	-	TRBD1	TGTGCCAGCAGCGTAGGAACAGGGGATTCCTACGAGCAGTACTTC	CASSVGTGDSYEQYF
TRBV18	TRBJ2-7	few	TRBD1	TGTGCCAGCTCACCACTAGGGACAGGGACCTACGAGCAGTACTTC	CASSPLGTGTYEQYF